The present T cell receptor (beta chain) was sequenced within a study of T cell responses to AZD1222 COVID-19 vaccine. Broader study findings: Most donors were white British and more were female, and clonal diversity was possibly underestimated. It was only after the peak T cell response that any repertoires were sampled.

Sequenced by immunoSEQ multiplex PCR; TCRdb stores in-frame clones only, minus some. This sample has approximately 120,000 clones; more than 80% occur once, and the top ten carry 1.5% to 1.9%. For this clone: Its antigen remains unknown.

The CDR3 covers 17 residues. The V and J ends lost 0 bases and 0 bases respectively, with 10 bases between them. Germline CDR1 SGDLS, CDR2 YYNGEE. This sample comprised peripheral blood, obtained on day 0 of AZD1222 vaccination. The J gene is TRBJ2-6, the V gene TRBV9; D remains ambiguous. This clonotype was obtained from an adult in good health. Here the CDR3 DNA reads TGTGCCAGCAGCGTAGGCCAGGTCCTCTCTGGGGCCAACGTCCTGACTTTC. It codes for CASSVGQVLSGANVLTF.